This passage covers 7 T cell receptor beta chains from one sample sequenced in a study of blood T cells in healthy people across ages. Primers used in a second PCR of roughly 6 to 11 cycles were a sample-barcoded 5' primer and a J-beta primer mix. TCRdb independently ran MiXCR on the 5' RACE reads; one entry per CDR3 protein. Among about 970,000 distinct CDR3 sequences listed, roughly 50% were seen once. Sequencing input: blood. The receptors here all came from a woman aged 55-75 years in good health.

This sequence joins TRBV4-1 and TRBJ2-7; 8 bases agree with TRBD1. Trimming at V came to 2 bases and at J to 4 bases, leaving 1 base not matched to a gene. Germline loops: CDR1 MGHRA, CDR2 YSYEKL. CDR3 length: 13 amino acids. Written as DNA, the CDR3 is TGCGCCAGCAGCCAACGGACAGGGTACGAGCAGTACTTC. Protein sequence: CASSQRTGYEQYF.

For the CDR3, the DNA is TGTGCCAGCGGGACAGCCTACACCGGGGAGCTGTTTTTT. Encoded protein: CASGTAYTGELFF. The V and J genes are TRBV6-2 or TRBV6-3 and TRBJ2-2; 7 positions agree with TRBD1. The CDR3 loop spans 13 amino acids. Germline V gene sequence: CDR1 MNHEY, CDR2 SVGEGT. J was trimmed by 3 bases and V by 8 bases; bases with no gene match: 3.

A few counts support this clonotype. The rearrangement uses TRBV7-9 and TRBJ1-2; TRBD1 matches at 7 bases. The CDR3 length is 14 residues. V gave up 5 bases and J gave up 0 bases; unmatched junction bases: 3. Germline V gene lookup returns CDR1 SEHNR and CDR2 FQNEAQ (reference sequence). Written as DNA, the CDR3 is TGTGCCAGCAGCGCAGGGGGGACTAACTATGGCTACACCTTC. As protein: CASSAGGTNYGYTF.

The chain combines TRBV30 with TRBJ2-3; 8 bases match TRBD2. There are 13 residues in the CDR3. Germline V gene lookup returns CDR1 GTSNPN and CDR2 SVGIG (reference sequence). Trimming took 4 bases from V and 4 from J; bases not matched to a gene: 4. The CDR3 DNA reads TGTGCCTGGATGGGACTAGTACCAGATACGCAGTATTTT. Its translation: CAWMGLVPDTQYF. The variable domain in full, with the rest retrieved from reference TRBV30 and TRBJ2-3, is SQTIHQWPATLVQPVGSPLSLECTVEGTSNPNLYWYRQAAGRGLQLLFYSVGIGQISSEVPQNLSASRPQDRQFILSSKKLLLSDSGFYLCAWMGLVPDTQYFGPGTRLTVL.

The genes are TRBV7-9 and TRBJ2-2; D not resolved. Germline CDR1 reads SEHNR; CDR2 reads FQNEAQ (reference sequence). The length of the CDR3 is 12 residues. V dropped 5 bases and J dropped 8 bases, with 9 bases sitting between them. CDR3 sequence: CASSPRSGELFF. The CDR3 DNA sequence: TGTGCCAGCAGCCCCAGGTCTGGGGAGCTGTTTTTT.

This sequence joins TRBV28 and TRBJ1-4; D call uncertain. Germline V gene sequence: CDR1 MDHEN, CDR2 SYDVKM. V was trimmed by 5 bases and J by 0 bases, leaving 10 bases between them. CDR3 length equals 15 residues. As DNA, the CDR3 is TGTGCCAGCAGTGTCCGGGATACAACTAATGAAAAACTGTTTTTT. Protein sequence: CASSVRDTTNEKLFF.

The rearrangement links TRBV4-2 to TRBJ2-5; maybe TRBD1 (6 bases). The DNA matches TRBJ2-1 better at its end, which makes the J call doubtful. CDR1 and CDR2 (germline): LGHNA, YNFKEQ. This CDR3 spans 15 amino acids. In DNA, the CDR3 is TGTGCCAGCAGCCAAGAATGGGACACGAAAGAGACCCAGTTCTTC. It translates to CASSQEWDTKETQFF.